This T cell receptor beta chain was recorded in a study of shared clonotypes between healthy human individuals. Only in-frame clones appear in the TCRdb table, and some are missing; sequencing was by immunoSEQ multiplex PCR. The sample lists about a million clones, around 74% seen once, with about 1.4% in the top ten. Whole-study results and caveats: A generally larger estimated richness was seen in naive subsets than in memory subsets.

Of note for this clone: Its specificity is not known. Other DNA sequences in this specimen translate into the identical CDR3.

In germline, CDR1 is SGHDT, CDR2 YYEEEE. Trimming took 4 bases from V and 5 from J, leaving 15 bases between them. The CDR3 spans 15 residues. The rearrangement joins TRBV5-6 to TRBJ2-2; D may correspond to TRBD1 or TRBD2 (5 bases each). This receptor was identified in a man aged 18 to 30 in good health. Source material: memory CD4+ T cells sorted from blood. The subset is: CD45RA-negative fraction. CDR3 region: CASSPPGSGTGELFF. CDR3 in DNA: TGTGCCAGCAGCCCTCCAGGGAGTGGTACCGGGGAGCTGTTTTTT.